This is a list of T cell receptor beta chains from one sample in a study of CD8 T cells in ankylosing spondylitis. MiXCR was run by TCRdb on the 5' RACE reads, yielding one entry per CDR3 protein. The data hold about 160,000 distinct CDR3 sequences, with around a tenth observed a single time. The sample consisted of blood, either unsorted or a sorted T cell fraction (not recorded which). The receptors stem from a female donor with ankylosing spondylitis or in good health (not recorded which). The CDR3 runs from the conserved cysteine through the conserved F or W. A D gene is named only where the DNA matches it firmly. The size entry is marked missing in some rows and otherwise reads once, few, many or a size class.

J: TRBJ1-5; size: NA; D: TRBD1; V: TRBV24-1; CDR3: CATSDSPGGSNQPQHF; DNA: TGTGCCACCAGTGATTCTCCAGGGGGTAGCAATCAGCCCCAGCATTTT
J: TRBJ1-5; size: NA; D: TRBD1; V: TRBV11-2; CDR3: CASSLAGGTGVQPQHF; DNA: TGTGCCAGCAGCTTAGCTGGGGGGACAGGGGTTCAGCCCCAGCATTTT
J: TRBJ2-1; size: many; D: TRBD2; V: TRBV19; CDR3: CASSTPSGVYNEQFF; DNA: TGTGCCAGTAGTACCCCTAGCGGGGTCTACAATGAGCAGTTCTTC
J: TRBJ2-7; size: NA; D: NA; V: TRBV20-1; CDR3: CSATGVSYEQYF; DNA: TGCAGTGCTACTGGGGTCTCCTACGAGCAGTACTTC
J: TRBJ1-6; size: many; D: NA; V: TRBV27; CDR3: CASSLTGPRTLHF; DNA: TGTGCCAGCAGTTTGACCGGCCCACGGACCCTCCACTTT
J: TRBJ2-5; size: many; D: NA; V: TRBV12-3/TRBV12-4; CDR3: CASGMTGAGEETQYF; DNA: TGTGCCAGCGGGATGACAGGGGCGGGGGAAGAGACCCAGTACTTC
J: TRBJ2-7; size: NA; D: TRBD2; V: TRBV2; CDR3: CASSERGLAGPTYEQYF; DNA: TGTGCCAGCAGTGAAAGGGGACTAGCGGGACCCACTTACGAGCAGTACTTC
J: TRBJ2-2; size: few; D: NA; V: TRBV27; CDR3: CASSYSYTGELFF; DNA: TGTGCCAGCAGTTACAGCTACACCGGGGAGCTGTTTTTT
J: TRBJ2-7; size: NA; D: TRBD2; V: TRBV27; CDR3: CASKRASGLYEQYF; DNA: TGTGCCAGCAAGCGGGCTAGCGGACTCTACGAGCAGTACTTC
J: TRBJ2-1; size: few; D: TRBD2; V: TRBV20-1; CDR3: CSASRASGNLREQFF; DNA: TGCAGTGCTAGCCGGGCTAGCGGGAACCTTAGGGAGCAGTTCTTC
J: TRBJ1-2; size: NA; D: NA; V: TRBV6-2/TRBV6-3; CDR3: CASSPTANYGYTF; DNA: TGTGCCAGCAGTCCAACAGCTAACTATGGCTACACCTTC
J: TRBJ1-5; size: few; D: NA; V: TRBV6-5; CDR3: CASSYYPGGPGLSQPQHF; DNA: TGTGCCAGCAGTTACTATCCGGGGGGGCCCGGACTAAGTCAGCCCCAGCATTTT
J: TRBJ2-1; size: many; D: TRBD2; V: TRBV14; CDR3: CASSRTPGLAYNEQFF; DNA: TGTGCCAGCAGCCGAACCCCTGGACTAGCGTACAATGAGCAGTTCTTC
J: TRBJ1-6; size: many; D: NA; V: TRBV4-3; CDR3: CASSQGHRNNSPLHF; DNA: TGCGCCAGCAGCCAAGGTCACAGGAATAATTCACCCCTCCACTTT
J: TRBJ1-1; size: NA; D: NA; V: TRBV20-1; CDR3: CSAERVNTEAFF; DNA: TGCAGTGCTGAAAGAGTGAACACTGAAGCTTTCTTT
J: TRBJ2-7; size: few; D: NA; V: TRBV12-3/TRBV12-4; CDR3: CASSFLQGGEQYF; DNA: TGTGCCAGCAGTTTCCTCCAGGGGGGAGAGCAGTACTTC
J: TRBJ1-1; size: NA; D: NA; V: TRBV30; CDR3: CAWVINTEAFF; DNA: TGTGCCTGGGTAATAAACACTGAAGCTTTCTTT
J: TRBJ2-7; size: few; D: TRBD2; V: TRBV20-1; CDR3: CSARRLAGGTHEQYF; DNA: TGCAGTGCTAGACGACTAGCGGGAGGAACCCACGAGCAGTACTTC
J: TRBJ2-7; size: few; D: NA; V: TRBV27; CDR3: CASAYTGAAYEQYF; DNA: TGTGCCAGCGCCTACACGGGGGCGGCCTACGAGCAGTACTTC
J: TRBJ2-7; size: few; D: NA; V: TRBV20-1; CDR3: CSATLGYEQYF; DNA: TGCAGTGCTACCTTAGGATACGAGCAGTACTTC
J: TRBJ2-3; size: NA; D: NA; V: TRBV7-7; CDR3: CASSLYPSSSPGDTDTQYF; DNA: TGTGCTAGCAGCTTATATCCCAGCTCCTCACCCGGGGACACAGATACGCAGTATTTT
J: TRBJ2-2; size: NA; D: NA; V: TRBV28; CDR3: CASSLAAKTGELFF; DNA: TGTGCCAGCAGTTTGGCCGCCAAAACCGGGGAGCTGTTTTTT
J: TRBJ2-1; size: NA; D: NA; V: TRBV7-6; CDR3: CASSSAGAGEQFF; DNA: TGTGCCAGCAGCTCCGCGGGGGCGGGGGAGCAGTTCTTC
J: TRBJ2-1; size: NA; D: NA; V: TRBV4-3; CDR3: CASGEGLSSYNEQFF; DNA: TGCGCCAGCGGCGAGGGACTCAGCTCCTACAATGAGCAGTTCTTC
J: TRBJ1-5; size: many; D: NA; V: TRBV7-2; CDR3: CASSLENGNQPQHF; DNA: TGTGCCAGCAGCCTAGAAAATGGAAATCAGCCCCAGCATTTT
J: TRBJ2-1; size: NA; D: NA; V: TRBV4-3; CDR3: CASSQDGAENNEQFF; DNA: TGCGCCAGCAGCCAAGATGGGGCAGAGAACAATGAGCAGTTCTTC
J: TRBJ2-7; size: few; D: TRBD2; V: TRBV28; CDR3: CASIPTRGRTSYEQYF; DNA: TGTGCCAGCATCCCGACCCGCGGGAGGACTTCCTACGAGCAGTACTTC
J: TRBJ2-7; size: few; D: TRBD2; V: TRBV14; CDR3: CASSHLLREGPEYF; DNA: TGTGCCAGCAGCCACCTACTGCGGGAGGGCCCGGAGTACTTC
J: TRBJ2-1; size: NA; D: NA; V: TRBV25-1; CDR3: CASTWDWGLGNEQFF; DNA: TGTGCCAGCACGTGGGACTGGGGCTTGGGTAATGAGCAGTTCTTC
J: TRBJ2-1; size: many; D: TRBD1; V: TRBV4-3; CDR3: CASSQGGQGWEQFF; DNA: TGCGCCAGCAGCCAAGGGGGACAGGGCTGGGAGCAGTTCTTC
J: TRBJ2-7; size: NA; D: TRBD1; V: TRBV9; CDR3: CASSSRTGASSYEQYF; DNA: TGTGCCAGCAGCAGCCGGACAGGGGCCAGCTCCTACGAGCAGTACTTC
J: TRBJ2-1; size: many; D: TRBD2; V: TRBV14; CDR3: CASSQVGLGVDEQFF; DNA: TGTGCCAGCAGCCAAGTGGGACTAGGGGTCGATGAGCAGTTCTTC
J: TRBJ2-1; size: few; D: TRBD2; V: TRBV11-2; CDR3: CASSLQGLADNEQFF; DNA: TGTGCCAGCAGCCTTCAGGGACTAGCAGACAATGAGCAGTTCTTC
J: TRBJ2-1; size: many; D: NA; V: TRBV12-3/TRBV12-4; CDR3: CASAGDEQFF; DNA: TGTGCCAGCGCAGGAGATGAGCAGTTCTTC